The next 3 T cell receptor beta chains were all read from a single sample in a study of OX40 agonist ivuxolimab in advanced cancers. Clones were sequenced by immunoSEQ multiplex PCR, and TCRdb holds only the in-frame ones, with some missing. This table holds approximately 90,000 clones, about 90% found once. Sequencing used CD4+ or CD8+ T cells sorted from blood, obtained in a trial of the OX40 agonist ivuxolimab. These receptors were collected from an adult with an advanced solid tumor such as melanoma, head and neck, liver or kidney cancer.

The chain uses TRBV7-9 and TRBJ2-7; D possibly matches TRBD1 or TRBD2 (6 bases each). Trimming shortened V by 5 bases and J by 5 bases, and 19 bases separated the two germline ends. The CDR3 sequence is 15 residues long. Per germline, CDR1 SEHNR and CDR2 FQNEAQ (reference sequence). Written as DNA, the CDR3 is TGTGCCAGCAGCCTAAGGAGGGGGGTATACGACGAGCAGTACTTC. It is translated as CASSLRRGVYDEQYF. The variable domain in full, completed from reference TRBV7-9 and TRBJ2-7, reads DTGVSQNPRHKITKRGQNVTFRCDPISEHNRLYWYRQTLGQGPEFLTYFQNEAQLEKSRLLSDRFSAERPKGSFSTLEIQRTEQGDSAMYLCASSLRRGVYDEQYFGPGTRLTVT.

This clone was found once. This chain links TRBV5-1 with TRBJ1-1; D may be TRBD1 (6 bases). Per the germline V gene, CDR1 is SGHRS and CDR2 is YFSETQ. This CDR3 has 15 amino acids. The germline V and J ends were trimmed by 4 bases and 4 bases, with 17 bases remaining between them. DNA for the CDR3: TGCGCCAGCAGCCCGGGACACCTCGAGGTCACTGAAGCTTTCTTT. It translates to CASSPGHLEVTEAFF.

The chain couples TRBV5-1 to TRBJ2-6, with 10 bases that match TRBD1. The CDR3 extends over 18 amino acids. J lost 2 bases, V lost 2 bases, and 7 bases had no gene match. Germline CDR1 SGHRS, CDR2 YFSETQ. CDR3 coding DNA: TGCGCCAGCAGCTTACAGGACAGGGGGTCTGCTGGGGCCAACGTCCTGACTTTC. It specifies CASSLQDRGSAGANVLTF.